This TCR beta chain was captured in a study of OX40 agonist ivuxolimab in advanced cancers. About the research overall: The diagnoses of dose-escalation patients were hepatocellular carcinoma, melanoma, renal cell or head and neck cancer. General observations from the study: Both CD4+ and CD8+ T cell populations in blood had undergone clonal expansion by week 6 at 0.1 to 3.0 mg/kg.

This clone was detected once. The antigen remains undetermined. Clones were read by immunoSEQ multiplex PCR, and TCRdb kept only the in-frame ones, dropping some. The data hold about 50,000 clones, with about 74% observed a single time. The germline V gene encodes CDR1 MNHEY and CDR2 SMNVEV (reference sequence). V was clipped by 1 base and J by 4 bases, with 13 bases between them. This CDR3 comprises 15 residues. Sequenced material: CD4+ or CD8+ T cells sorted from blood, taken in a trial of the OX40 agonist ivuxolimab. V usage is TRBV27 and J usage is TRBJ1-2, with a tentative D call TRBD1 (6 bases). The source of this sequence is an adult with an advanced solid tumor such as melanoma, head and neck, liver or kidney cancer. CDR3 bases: TGTGCCAGCAGTTTATGGCCGGCAGGGGTCTATGGCTACACCTTC. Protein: CASSLWPAGVYGYTF.